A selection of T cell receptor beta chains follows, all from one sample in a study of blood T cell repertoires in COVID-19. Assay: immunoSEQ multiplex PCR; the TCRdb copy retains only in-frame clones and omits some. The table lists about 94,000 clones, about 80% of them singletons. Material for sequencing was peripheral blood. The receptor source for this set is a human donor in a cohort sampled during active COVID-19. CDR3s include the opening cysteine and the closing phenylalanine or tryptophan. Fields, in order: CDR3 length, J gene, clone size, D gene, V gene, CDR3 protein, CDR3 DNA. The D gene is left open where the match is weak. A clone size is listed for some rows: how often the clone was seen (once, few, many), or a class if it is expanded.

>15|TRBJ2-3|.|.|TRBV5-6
CASSLDGLSTDTQYF
TGTGCCAGCAGCTTGGATGGACTTAGCACAGATACGCAGTATTTT
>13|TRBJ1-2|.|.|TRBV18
CASSLQGPYGYTF
TGTGCCAGCTCACTTCAGGGGCCCTATGGCTACACCTTC
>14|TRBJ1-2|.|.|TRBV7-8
CASSLVFRDAGYTF
TGTGCCAGCAGCTTAGTATTCAGGGATGCTGGCTACACCTTC
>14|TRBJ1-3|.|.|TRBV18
CASSRAIEGNTIYF
TGTGCCAGCTCACGGGCTATCGAGGGAAACACCATATATTTT
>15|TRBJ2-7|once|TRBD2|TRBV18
CASSPGTSGTYEQYF
TGTGCCAGCTCACCGGGGACTAGCGGGACCTACGAGCAGTACTTC
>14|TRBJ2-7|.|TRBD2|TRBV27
CASSRLAGGAEQYF
TGTGCCAGCAGTAGACTGGCCGGGGGGGCCGAGCAGTACTTC
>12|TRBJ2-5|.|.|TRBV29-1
CSGREAQETQYF
TGCAGCGGCAGAGAGGCCCAAGAGACCCAGTACTTC
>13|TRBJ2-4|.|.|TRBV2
CASTNLAKNIQYF
TGTGCCAGCACAAACTTAGCCAAAAACATTCAGTACTTC
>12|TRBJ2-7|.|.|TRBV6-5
CASSRDFGEQYF
TGTGCCAGCAGTCGGGACTTTGGCGAGCAGTACTTC
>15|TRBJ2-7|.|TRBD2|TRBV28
CASSSRTSGRDEQYF
TGTGCCAGCAGTTCCCGGACTAGCGGGAGGGACGAGCAGTACTTC
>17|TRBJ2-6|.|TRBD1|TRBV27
CASKRDRGTPGANVLTF
TGTGCCAGCAAAAGGGACAGGGGAACCCCTGGGGCCAACGTCCTGACTTTC
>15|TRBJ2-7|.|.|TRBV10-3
CAISESQESSYEQYF
TGTGCCATCAGTGAGTCGCAGGAAAGCTCCTACGAGCAGTACTTC
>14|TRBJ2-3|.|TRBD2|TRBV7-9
CASSGSSGRRTQYF
TGTGCCAGCAGCGGATCTAGCGGGAGGCGCACGCAGTATTTT
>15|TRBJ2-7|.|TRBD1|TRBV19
CASSPRAGQAYEQYF
TGTGCCAGTAGTCCACGCGCGGGACAGGCCTACGAGCAGTACTTC
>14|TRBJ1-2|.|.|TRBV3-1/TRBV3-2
CASSHIQGDHGYTF
TGTGCCAGCAGCCACATACAGGGAGATCATGGCTACACCTTC
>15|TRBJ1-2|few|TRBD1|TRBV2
CANSQGAQMGYGYTF
TGTGCCAACTCACAGGGGGCCCAAATGGGGTATGGCTACACCTTC
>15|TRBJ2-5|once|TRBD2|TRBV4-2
CASSQGLAGQETQYF
TGTGCCAGCAGCCAAGGTCTAGCGGGACAAGAGACCCAGTACTTC
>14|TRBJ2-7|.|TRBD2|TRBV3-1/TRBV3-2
CASSWTSRSYEQYF
TGTGCCAGCAGCTGGACTAGCCGCTCCTACGAGCAGTACTTC
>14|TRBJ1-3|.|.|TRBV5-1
CASSLGAGRNTIYF
TGCGCCAGCAGCTTGGGCGCAGGGCGGAACACCATATATTTT
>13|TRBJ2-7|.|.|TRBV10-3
CAISESARDEQYF
TGTGCCATCAGTGAGTCGGCGAGGGACGAGCAGTACTTC
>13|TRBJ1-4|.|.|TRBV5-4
CASSLGGGDKLFF
TGTGCCAGCAGCTTGGGAGGGGGGGATAAACTGTTTTTT
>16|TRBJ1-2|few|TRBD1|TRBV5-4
CASSKEKGQGGRGYTF
TGTGCCAGCAGCAAAGAGAAGGGACAGGGTGGACGTGGCTACACCTTC
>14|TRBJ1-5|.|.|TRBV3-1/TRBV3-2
CASSQDTGDQPQHF
TGTGCCAGCAGCCAAGATACCGGAGATCAGCCCCAGCATTTT
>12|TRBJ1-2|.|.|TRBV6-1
CASSEVDRSYTF
TGTGCCAGCAGTGAGGTCGACAGGTCCTACACCTTC
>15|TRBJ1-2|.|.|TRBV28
CASSLPRGNLYGYTF
TGTGCCAGCAGTTTACCCCGGGGAAACCTCTATGGCTACACCTTC
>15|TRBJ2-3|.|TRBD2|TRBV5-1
CASGSTSGVADTQYF
TGCGCCAGCGGATCGACTAGCGGGGTCGCAGATACGCAGTATTTT
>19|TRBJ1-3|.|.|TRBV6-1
CASSGGGRWAVPIGNTIYF
TGTGCCAGCAGTGGGGGGGGTCGTTGGGCGGTCCCGATTGGAAACACCATATATTTT
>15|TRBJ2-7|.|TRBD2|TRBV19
CASSMFSSGVYEQYF
TGTGCCAGTAGTATGTTTTCTAGCGGGGTCTACGAGCAGTACTTC